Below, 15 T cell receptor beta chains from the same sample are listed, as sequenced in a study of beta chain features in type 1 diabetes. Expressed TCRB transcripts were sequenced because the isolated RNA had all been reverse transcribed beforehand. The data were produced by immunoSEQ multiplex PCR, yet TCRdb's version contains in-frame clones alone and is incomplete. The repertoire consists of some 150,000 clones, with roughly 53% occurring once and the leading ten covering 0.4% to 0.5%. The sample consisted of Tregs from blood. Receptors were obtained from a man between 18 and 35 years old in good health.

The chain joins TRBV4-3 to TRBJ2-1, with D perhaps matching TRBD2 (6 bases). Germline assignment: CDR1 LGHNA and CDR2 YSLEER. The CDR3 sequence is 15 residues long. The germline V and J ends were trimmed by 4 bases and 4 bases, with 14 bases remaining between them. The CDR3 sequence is CASSRRGGAYNEQFF. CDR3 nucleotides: TGCGCCAGCAGCCGTAGAGGAGGGGCGTACAATGAGCAGTTCTTC.

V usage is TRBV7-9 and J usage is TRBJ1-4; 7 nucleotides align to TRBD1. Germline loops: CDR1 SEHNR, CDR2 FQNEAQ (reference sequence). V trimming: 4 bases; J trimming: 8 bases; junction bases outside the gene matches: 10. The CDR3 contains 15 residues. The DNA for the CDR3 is TGTGCCAGCAGCTCGATACAGGGGAGTGGGGAAAAACTGTTTTTT. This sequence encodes CASSSIQGSGEKLFF.

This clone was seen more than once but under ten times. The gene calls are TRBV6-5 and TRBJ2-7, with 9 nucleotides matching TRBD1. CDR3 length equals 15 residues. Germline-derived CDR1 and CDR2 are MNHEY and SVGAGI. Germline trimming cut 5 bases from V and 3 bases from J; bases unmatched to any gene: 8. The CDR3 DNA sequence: TGTGCCAGCAGTCCCAGGACAGGGGTCTTCTACGAGCAGTACTTC. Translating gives CASSPRTGVFYEQYF.

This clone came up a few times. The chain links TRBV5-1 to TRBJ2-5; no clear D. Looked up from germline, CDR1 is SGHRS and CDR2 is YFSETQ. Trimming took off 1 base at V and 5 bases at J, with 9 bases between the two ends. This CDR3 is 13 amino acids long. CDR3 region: CASSLRGRETQYF. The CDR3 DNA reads TGCGCCAGCAGCTTGAGAGGCCGGGAGACCCAGTACTTC.

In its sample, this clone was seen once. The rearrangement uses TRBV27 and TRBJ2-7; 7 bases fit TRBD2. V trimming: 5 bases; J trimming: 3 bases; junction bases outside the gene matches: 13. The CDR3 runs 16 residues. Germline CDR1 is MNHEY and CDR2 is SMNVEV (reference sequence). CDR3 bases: TGTGCCAGCAGTCCTCAGGGCGGGAGTTCCTACTACGAGCAGTACTTC. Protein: CASSPQGGSSYYEQYF.

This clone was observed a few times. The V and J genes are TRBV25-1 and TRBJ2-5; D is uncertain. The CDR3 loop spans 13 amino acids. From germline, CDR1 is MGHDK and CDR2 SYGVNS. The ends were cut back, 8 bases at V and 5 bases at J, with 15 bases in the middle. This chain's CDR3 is CASSRWRGETQYF. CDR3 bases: TGTGCCAGCTCCAGGTGGCGTGGGGAGACCCAGTACTTC. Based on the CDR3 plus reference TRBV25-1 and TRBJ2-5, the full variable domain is EADIYQTPRYLVIGTGKKITLECSQTMGHDKMYWYQQDPGMELHLIHYSYGVNSTEKGDLSSESTVSRIRTEHFPLTLESARPSHTSQYLCASSRWRGETQYFGPGTRLLVL.

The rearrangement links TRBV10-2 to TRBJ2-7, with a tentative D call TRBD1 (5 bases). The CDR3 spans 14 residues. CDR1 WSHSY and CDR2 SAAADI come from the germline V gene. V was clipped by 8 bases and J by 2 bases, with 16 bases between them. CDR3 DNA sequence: TGCGCCAGCGAAGGGGCAGGGCGTGCCTACGAGCAGTACTTC. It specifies CASEGAGRAYEQYF.

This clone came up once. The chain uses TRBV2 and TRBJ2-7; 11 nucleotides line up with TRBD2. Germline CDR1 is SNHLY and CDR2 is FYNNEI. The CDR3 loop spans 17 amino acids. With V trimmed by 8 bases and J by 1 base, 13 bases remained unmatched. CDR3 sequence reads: CASWDSGLAGLSYEQYF. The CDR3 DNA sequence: TGTGCCAGCTGGGACTCAGGACTAGCGGGCTTATCCTACGAGCAGTACTTC.

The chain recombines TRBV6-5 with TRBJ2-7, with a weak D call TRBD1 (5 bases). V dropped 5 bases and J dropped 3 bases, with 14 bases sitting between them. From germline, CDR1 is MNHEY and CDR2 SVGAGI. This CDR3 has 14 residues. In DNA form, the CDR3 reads TGTGCCAGCAGTCGACAGCGTACCTACTACGAGCAGTACTTC. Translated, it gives CASSRQRTYYEQYF.

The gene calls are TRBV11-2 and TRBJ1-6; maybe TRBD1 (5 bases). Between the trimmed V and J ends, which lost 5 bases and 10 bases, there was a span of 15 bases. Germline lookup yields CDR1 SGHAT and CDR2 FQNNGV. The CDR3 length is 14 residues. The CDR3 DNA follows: TGTGCCAGCAGCCCCCACGTAGGGGAATCACCCCTCCACTTT. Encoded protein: CASSPHVGESPLHF. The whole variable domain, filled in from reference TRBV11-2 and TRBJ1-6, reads EAGVAQSPRYKIIEKRQSVAFWCNPISGHATLYWYQQILGQGPKLLIQFQNNGVVDDSQLPKDRFSAERLKGVDSTLKIQPAKLEDSAVYLCASSPHVGESPLHFGNGTRLTVT.

The CDR3 DNA sequence: TGTGCCAGCAGTGAAGTCGGGACTAGCTACGAGCAGTACTTC. Protein sequence: CASSEVGTSYEQYF. This sequence joins TRBV6-1 and TRBJ2-7; 8 bases are shared with TRBD2. V shed 1 base, J shed 3 bases, and the junction held 2 bases outside the gene matches. The length of the CDR3 is 14 residues. CDR1 is MNHNS, CDR2 SASEGT, per germline.

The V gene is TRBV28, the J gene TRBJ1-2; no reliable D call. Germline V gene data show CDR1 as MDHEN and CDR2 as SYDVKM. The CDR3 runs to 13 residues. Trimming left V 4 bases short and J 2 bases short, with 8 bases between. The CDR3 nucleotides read TGTGCCAGCAGTTATTCTACCAACTATGGCTACACCTTC. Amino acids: CASSYSTNYGYTF.

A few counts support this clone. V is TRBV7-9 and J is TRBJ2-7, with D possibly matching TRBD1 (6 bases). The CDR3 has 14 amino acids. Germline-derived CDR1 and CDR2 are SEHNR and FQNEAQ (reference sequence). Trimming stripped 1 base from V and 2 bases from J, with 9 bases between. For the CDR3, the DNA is TGTGCCAGCAGCTTAGAGCAGGGGCCCTACGAGCAGTACTTC. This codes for CASSLEQGPYEQYF.

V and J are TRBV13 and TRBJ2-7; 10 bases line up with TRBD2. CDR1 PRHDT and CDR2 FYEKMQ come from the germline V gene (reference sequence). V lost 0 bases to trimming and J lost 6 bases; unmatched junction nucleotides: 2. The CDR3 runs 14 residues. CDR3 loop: CASSLGRLAGEQYF. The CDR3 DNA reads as TGTGCCAGCAGCTTAGGGCGACTAGCGGGCGAGCAGTACTTC.

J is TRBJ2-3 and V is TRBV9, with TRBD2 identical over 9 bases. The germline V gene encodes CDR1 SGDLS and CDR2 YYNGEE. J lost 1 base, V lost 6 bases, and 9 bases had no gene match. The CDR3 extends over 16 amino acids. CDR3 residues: CASTLSSSGGTDTQYF. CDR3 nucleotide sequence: TGTGCCAGCACCCTATCTTCTAGCGGGGGCACAGATACGCAGTATTTT.